The table lists the clone carrying this TCR beta chain with a count of one. Its antigen is as yet unknown. The data were taken from a study of cytomegalovirus exposure and HLA in healthy donors. Study findings and constraints: There were 160 or so TCR beta chains listed as cytomegalovirus-associated.

The repertoire was sequenced with immunoSEQ multiplex PCR; TCRdb's copy has only in-frame clones and lacks some. The sample lists about 360,000 clones, 70% to 90% occurring once. The donors were members of the validation cohort, which comprised 120 subjects and was separate from the first cohort of about 700 subjects. The length of the CDR3 is 15 residues. In germline, CDR1 is MNHEY, CDR2 SVGAGI. The germline V and J ends were trimmed by 0 bases and 0 bases, with 8 bases remaining between them. The specimen sequenced was PBMCs. This clonotype was sampled from a woman between 18 and 29 years old in good health and CMV-seronegative. The chain employs TRBV6-5 and TRBJ1-1; D ambiguous. CDR3 residues: CASSYSSKMNTEAFF. The CDR3 DNA sequence: TGTGCCAGCAGTTACTCGAGTAAGATGAACACTGAAGCTTTCTTT.